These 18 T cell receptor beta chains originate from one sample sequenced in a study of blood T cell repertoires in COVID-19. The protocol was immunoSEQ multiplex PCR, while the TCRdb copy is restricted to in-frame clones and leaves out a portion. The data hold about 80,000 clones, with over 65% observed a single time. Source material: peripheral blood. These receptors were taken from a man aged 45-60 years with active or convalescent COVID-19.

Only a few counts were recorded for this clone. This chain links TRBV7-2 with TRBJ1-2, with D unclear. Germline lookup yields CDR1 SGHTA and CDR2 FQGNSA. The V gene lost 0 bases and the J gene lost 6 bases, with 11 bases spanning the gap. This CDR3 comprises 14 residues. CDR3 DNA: TGTGCCAGCAGCTTAGCTGCGGCCGTGGATGGCTACACCTTC. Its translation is CASSLAAAVDGYTF.

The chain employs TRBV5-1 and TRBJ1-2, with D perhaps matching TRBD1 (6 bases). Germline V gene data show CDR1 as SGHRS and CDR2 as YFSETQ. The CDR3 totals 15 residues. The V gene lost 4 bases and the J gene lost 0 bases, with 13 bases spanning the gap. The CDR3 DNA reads TGCGCCAGCAGCGCCACAGGGTCTCCTAACTATGGCTACACCTTC. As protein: CASSATGSPNYGYTF.

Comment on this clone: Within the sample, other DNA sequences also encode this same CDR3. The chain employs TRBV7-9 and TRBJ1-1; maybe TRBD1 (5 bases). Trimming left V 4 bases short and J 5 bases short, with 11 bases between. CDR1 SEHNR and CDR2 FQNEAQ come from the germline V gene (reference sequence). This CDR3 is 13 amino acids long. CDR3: CASSSQEGTEAFF. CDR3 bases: TGTGCCAGCAGCTCACAGGAGGGAACTGAAGCTTTCTTT. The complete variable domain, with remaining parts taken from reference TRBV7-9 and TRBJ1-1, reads DTGVSQNPRHKITKRGQNVTFRCDPISEHNRLYWYRQTLGQGPEFLTYFQNEAQLEKSRLLSDRFSAERPKGSFSTLEIQRTEQGDSAMYLCASSSQEGTEAFFGQGTRLTVV.

CDR3 DNA sequence: TGTGCCAGCAGTGAACGTTGGGGAGACGAGCAGTACTTC. It specifies CASSERWGDEQYF. J is TRBJ2-7 and V is TRBV6-1; D is possibly TRBD2 (5 bases). With 2 bases removed from V and 5 bases from J, the gap between germline ends came to 10 bases. Looked up from germline, CDR1 is MNHNS and CDR2 is SASEGT. This CDR3 has 13 amino acids.

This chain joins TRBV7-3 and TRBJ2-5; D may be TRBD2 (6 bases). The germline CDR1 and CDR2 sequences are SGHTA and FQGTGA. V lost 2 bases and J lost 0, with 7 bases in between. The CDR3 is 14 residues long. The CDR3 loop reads CASSLGGYQETQYF. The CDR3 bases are TGTGCCAGCAGCTTAGGAGGGTACCAAGAGACCCAGTACTTC.

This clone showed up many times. CDR3 DNA sequence: TGTGCCAGTAGTATAGGCCCTAGCGGGGGGGGTTACTACAATGAGCAGTTCTTC. It codes for CASSIGPSGGGYYNEQFF. This chain joins TRBV19 and TRBJ2-1, with 12 bases lining up with TRBD2. Looked up from germline, CDR1 is LNHDA and CDR2 is SQIVND (reference sequence). The CDR3 totals 18 residues. With V trimmed by 1 base and J by 3 bases, 7 bases remained unmatched. Full variable domain (rest looked up from reference TRBV19 and TRBJ2-1): DGGITQSPKYLFRKEGQNVTLSCEQNLNHDAMYWYRQDPGQGLRLIYYSQIVNDFQKGDIAEGYSVSREKKESFPLTVTSAQKNPTAFYLCASSIGPSGGGYYNEQFFGPGTRLTVL.

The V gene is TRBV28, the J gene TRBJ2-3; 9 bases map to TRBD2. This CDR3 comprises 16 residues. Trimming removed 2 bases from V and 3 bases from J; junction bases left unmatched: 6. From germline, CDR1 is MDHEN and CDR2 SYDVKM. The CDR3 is CASSLLPSGETDTQYF. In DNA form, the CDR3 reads TGTGCCAGCAGTTTACTGCCTAGCGGGGAAACAGATACGCAGTATTTT.

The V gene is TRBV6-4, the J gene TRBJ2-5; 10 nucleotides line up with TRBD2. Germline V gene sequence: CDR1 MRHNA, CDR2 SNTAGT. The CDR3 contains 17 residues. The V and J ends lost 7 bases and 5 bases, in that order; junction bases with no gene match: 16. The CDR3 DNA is TGTGCCAGCAAATATCCCCCAGCGGGGGGGCCGTGGGAGACCCAGTACTTC. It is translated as CASKYPPAGGPWETQYF.

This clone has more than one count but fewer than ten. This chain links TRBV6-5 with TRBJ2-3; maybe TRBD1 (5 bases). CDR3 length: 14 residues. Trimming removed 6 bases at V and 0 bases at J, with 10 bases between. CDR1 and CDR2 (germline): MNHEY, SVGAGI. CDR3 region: CASSRTSSTDTQYF. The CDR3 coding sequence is TGTGCCAGCAGCAGGACATCTAGCACAGATACGCAGTATTTT.

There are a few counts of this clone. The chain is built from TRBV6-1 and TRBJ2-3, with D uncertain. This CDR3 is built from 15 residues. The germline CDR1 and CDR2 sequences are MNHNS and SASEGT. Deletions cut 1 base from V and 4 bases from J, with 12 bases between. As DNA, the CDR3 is TGTGCCAGCAGTGAAGGGAGCATAGGAGCAGATACGCAGTATTTT. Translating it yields CASSEGSIGADTQYF.

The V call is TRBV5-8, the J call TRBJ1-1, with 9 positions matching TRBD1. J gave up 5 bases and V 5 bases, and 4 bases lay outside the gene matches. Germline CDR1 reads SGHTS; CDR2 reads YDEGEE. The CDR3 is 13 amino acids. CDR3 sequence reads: CASSRQGGTEAFF. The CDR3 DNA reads TGTGCCAGCAGTCGACAGGGGGGGACTGAAGCTTTCTTT.

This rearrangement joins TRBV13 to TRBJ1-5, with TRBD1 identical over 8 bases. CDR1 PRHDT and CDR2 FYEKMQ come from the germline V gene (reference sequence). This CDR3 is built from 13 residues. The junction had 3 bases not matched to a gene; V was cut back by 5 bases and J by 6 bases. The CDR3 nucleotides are TGTGCCAGCAGCCAAGACAGGGGTCAGCCCCAGCATTTT. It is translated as CASSQDRGQPQHF.

The CDR3 bases are TGTGCCAGCAGCGTAGGGACAAATTATCCCGAGCAGTACTTC. Translating it yields CASSVGTNYPEQYF. The chain couples TRBV9 to TRBJ2-7; the D gene is possibly TRBD1 (5 bases). Germline CDR1 is SGDLS and CDR2 is YYNGEE. This CDR3 is 14 amino acids long. Trimming pared 0 bases from V and 6 bases from J, leaving 13 bases between.

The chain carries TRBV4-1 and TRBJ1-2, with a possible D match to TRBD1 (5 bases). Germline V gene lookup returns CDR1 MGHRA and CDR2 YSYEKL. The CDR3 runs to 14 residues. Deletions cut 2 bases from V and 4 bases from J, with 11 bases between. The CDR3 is CASSQSDSLYGYTF. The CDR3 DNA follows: TGCGCCAGCAGCCAATCCGACAGCCTCTATGGCTACACCTTC.

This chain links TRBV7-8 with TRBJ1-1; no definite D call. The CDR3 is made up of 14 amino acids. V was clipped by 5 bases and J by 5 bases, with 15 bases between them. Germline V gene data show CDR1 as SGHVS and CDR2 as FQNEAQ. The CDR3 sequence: CASSREGSMTEAFF. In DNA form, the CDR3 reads TGTGCCAGCAGCCGGGAAGGGAGCATGACTGAAGCTTTCTTT.

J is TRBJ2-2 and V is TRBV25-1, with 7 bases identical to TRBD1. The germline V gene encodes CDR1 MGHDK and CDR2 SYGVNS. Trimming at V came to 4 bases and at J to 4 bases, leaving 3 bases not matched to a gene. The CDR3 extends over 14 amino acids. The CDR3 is CASSGYRGTGELFF. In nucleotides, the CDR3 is TGTGCCAGCAGTGGTTACAGGGGCACCGGGGAGCTGTTTTTT.

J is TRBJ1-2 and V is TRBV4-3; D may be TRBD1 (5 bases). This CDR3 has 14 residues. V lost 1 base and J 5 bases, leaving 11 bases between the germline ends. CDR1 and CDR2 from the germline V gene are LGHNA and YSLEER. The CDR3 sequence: CASSQAIGGYGYTF. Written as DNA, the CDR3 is TGCGCCAGCAGCCAAGCCATTGGGGGGTATGGCTACACCTTC.

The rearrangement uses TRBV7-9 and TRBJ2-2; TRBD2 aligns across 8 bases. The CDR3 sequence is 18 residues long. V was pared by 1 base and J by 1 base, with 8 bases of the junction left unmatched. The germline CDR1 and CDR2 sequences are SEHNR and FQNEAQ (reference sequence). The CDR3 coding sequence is TGTGCCAGCAGCTTAGACGACAGTGCGGGGGGGAACACCGGGGAGCTGTTTTTT. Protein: CASSLDDSAGGNTGELFF. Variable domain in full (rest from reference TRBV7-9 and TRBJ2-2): DTGVSQNPRHKITKRGQNVTFRCDPISEHNRLYWYRQTLGQGPEFLTYFQNEAQLEKSRLLSDRFSAERPKGSFSTLEIQRTEQGDSAMYLCASSLDDSAGGNTGELFFGEGSRLTVL.